This T cell receptor beta chain comes out of a study of identical twins. TCRdb ran MiXCR on the 5' RACE reads and lists one entry per CDR3 protein. The data show some 760,000 distinct CDR3 sequences, 18% seen once. CDR1 is SGHDT, CDR2 YYEEEE, per germline. V was shortened by 3 bases and J by 6 bases, with 12 bases between the two germline ends. There are 14 residues in the CDR3. Study results and limitations: Some out-of-frame alpha sequences were shared by twins, and these showed excess low generation probability.

This clonotype has a handful of counts. Its specificity is unknown. This sample also belongs to another study, concerning T cells expressing NK-cell markers.

The rearrangement joins TRBV5-6 to TRBJ1-4; a weak D match, TRBD1 (5 bases). The clonotype comes from a young woman in good health. The sequenced sample consisted of PBMCs. The CDR3 sequence: CASSSGREDEKLFF. The CDR3 bases are TGTGCCAGCAGCTCGGGCAGGGAAGATGAAAAACTGTTTTTT.